The 19 T cell receptor beta chains below come from one sample, sequenced in a study of OX40 agonist ivuxolimab in advanced cancers. The protocol was immunoSEQ multiplex PCR, while the TCRdb copy is restricted to in-frame clones and leaves out a portion. The sample yields tens of thousands of clones, around 86% seen once. Sample: CD4+ or CD8+ T cells sorted from blood, taken in a trial of the OX40 agonist ivuxolimab. The receptor set was obtained from an adult with an advanced solid tumor such as melanoma, head and neck, liver or kidney cancer.

The V gene is TRBV7-8, the J gene TRBJ1-4; D uncertain. The CDR3 totals 14 residues. Germline CDR1 and CDR2: SGHVS and FQNEAQ. V shed 5 bases and J shed 5 bases, with 12 bases lying between them. The CDR3 DNA follows: TGTGCCAGCAGCCCATTACACGGGAATGAAAAACTGTTTTTT. This translates into CASSPLHGNEKLFF.

The rearrangement links TRBV4-3 to TRBJ2-3; tentatively, D is TRBD2 (6 bases). V lost 2 bases to trimming and J lost 6 bases, with 15 bases between them. In germline, CDR1 is LGHNA, CDR2 YSLEER. The CDR3 spans 15 residues. CDR3 coding DNA: TGCGCCAGCAGCCAAATTCCCGGGAGTGGTGATACGCAGTATTTT. It translates to CASSQIPGSGDTQYF.

The genes are TRBV27 and TRBJ2-7, with TRBD1 identical over 7 bases. The V gene's germline CDR1 is MNHEY and CDR2 SMNVEV (reference sequence). V lost 4 bases to trimming and J lost 5 bases; unmatched junction nucleotides: 5. The CDR3 extends over 13 amino acids. The CDR3 spells CASSSYRGNEQYF. CDR3 DNA sequence: TGTGCCAGCAGTTCCTACAGGGGTAACGAGCAGTACTTC.

The chain couples TRBV5-1 to TRBJ2-1, with a tentative D call TRBD1 (5 bases). The germline gives CDR1 SGHRS, CDR2 YFSETQ. The CDR3 has 15 residues. Trimming took off 1 base at V and 4 bases at J, with 12 bases between the two ends. As DNA, the CDR3 is TGCGCCAGCAGCTTGAGGGGAATCCTTTACAATGAGCAGTTCTTC. Protein product: CASSLRGILYNEQFF.

This clone was seen only a few times. The chain employs TRBV27 and TRBJ2-1; D is ambiguous. V gave up 5 bases and J gave up 0 bases, with 8 bases separating them. The CDR3 has 14 residues. Looked up from germline, CDR1 is MNHEY and CDR2 is SMNVEV (reference sequence). CDR3 DNA: TGTGCCAGCAGTCACCTTAGCTCCTACAATGAGCAGTTCTTC. Translated: CASSHLSSYNEQFF.

The chain is built from TRBV11-2 and TRBJ1-2; D gene uncertain. The CDR3 length is 14 residues. With 1 base removed from V and 5 bases from J, the gap between germline ends came to 11 bases. In germline, CDR1 is SGHAT, CDR2 FQNNGV. Here the CDR3 DNA reads TGTGCCAGCAGCTTAGCCGGACCCGATTATGGCTACACCTTC. Its translation: CASSLAGPDYGYTF.

This clone was seen only a few times. The CDR3 nucleotides are TGTGCCAGCAGTCAAGGGCAGCCGAACACTGAAGCTTTCTTT. It is translated as CASSQGQPNTEAFF. The chain employs TRBV27 and TRBJ1-1; unclear D gene. Trimming removed 5 bases at V and 1 base at J, with 11 bases between. Looked up from germline, CDR1 is MNHEY and CDR2 is SMNVEV (reference sequence). This CDR3 region has 14 residues.

The rearrangement joins TRBV19 to TRBJ1-6; tentative D call: TRBD1 (6 bases). Trimming left V 5 bases short and J 0 bases short, with 14 bases between. The germline gives CDR1 LNHDA, CDR2 SQIVND (reference sequence). This CDR3 spans 17 amino acids. This CDR3 is CASSPITGSSYNSPLHF. The CDR3 nucleotides are TGTGCCAGTAGTCCGATAACAGGGAGCTCCTATAATTCACCCCTCCACTTT.

The rearrangement uses TRBV10-2 and TRBJ1-2; the D is unclear. This CDR3 region has 16 residues. Germline lookup yields CDR1 WSHSY and CDR2 SAAADI. Between the trimmed V and J ends, which lost 0 bases and 4 bases, there was a span of 15 bases. The DNA for the CDR3 is TGCGCCAGCAGTGAGTCAGGAAGATTCGGGGTCTATGGCTACACCTTC. This encodes CASSESGRFGVYGYTF.

This rearrangement joins TRBV6-6 to TRBJ2-1; D perhaps matches TRBD2 (6 bases). The V gene's germline CDR1 is MNHNY and CDR2 SVGAGI (reference sequence). V lost 7 bases and J 5 bases, leaving 12 bases between the germline ends. The CDR3 sequence is 13 residues long. The chain's CDR3 is CASTTGENNEQFF. CDR3 DNA sequence: TGTGCCAGCACCACGGGGGAAAACAATGAGCAGTTCTTC.

By share of the sample, this clone is medium-sized. The CDR3 nucleotides read TGCGCCAGCAGCTTGGTAGGGCCCCCATCCTACGAGCAGTACTTC. Translation: CASSLVGPPSYEQYF. The J gene is TRBJ2-7, the V gene TRBV5-1; D unclear. V was pared by 0 bases and J by 1 base, with 11 bases between. The CDR3 contains 15 residues. CDR1 and CDR2 (germline): SGHRS, YFSETQ.

The chain is built from TRBV29-1 and TRBJ2-1; possibly TRBD1 or TRBD2 for D (6 bases each). Trimming stripped 8 bases from V and 0 bases from J, with 14 bases between. Germline assignment: CDR1 SQVTM and CDR2 ANQGSEA. This CDR3 comprises 14 residues. CDR3 sequence (DNA): TGCAGCTCCTTAGCGGACAGCTCCTACAATGAGCAGTTCTTC. It yields the protein CSSLADSSYNEQFF.

The CDR3 protein is CASSWAGGTYEQYF. DNA for the CDR3: TGTGCCAGCAGTTGGGCAGGGGGTACCTACGAGCAGTACTTC. The rearrangement uses TRBV6-5 and TRBJ2-7, with 7 bases lining up with TRBD1. The germline CDR1 and CDR2 sequences are MNHEY and SVGAGI. The V gene end was trimmed by 4 bases and the J gene end by 2 bases; junction bases not matched to a gene: 5. This CDR3 is built from 14 residues.

The chain has TRBV2 and TRBJ1-1, with D perhaps matching TRBD1 (6 bases). The germline V and J ends were trimmed by 8 bases and 0 bases, with 13 bases remaining between them. The CDR3 is 14 amino acids. CDR1 and CDR2 from the germline V gene are SNHLY and FYNNEI. CDR3 sequence: CASLQGTMNTEAFF. CDR3 DNA: TGTGCCAGCTTGCAGGGGACAATGAACACTGAAGCTTTCTTT.

The chain joins TRBV5-1 to TRBJ2-3; D not resolved. Per germline, CDR1 SGHRS and CDR2 YFSETQ. The CDR3 consists of 15 residues. V was shortened by 4 bases and J by 2 bases, with 14 bases between the two germline ends. Here the CDR3 reads CASSPSPFDTDTQYF. CDR3 nucleotides: TGCGCCAGCAGCCCATCTCCTTTCGACACAGATACGCAGTATTTT.

The chain uses TRBV11-3 and TRBJ2-2; TRBD2 might be the D (6 bases). The CDR3 loop spans 13 amino acids. Trimming took 4 bases from V and 6 from J, leaving 9 bases between them. Germline-derived CDR1 and CDR2 are SGHNT and YENEEA. CDR3 DNA: TGTGCCAGCAGCTGGGGGGAAGCCGGGGAGCTGTTTTTT. Encoded protein: CASSWGEAGELFF.

CDR3 DNA sequence: TGTGCCAGCAGCGTAGAGGATTCTCGGGAGCAGTACTTC. Translated: CASSVEDSREQYF. This sequence joins TRBV9 and TRBJ2-7; D call uncertain. CDR1 is SGDLS and CDR2 is YYNGEE in the germline V gene. V gave up 0 bases and J gave up 7 bases, with 11 bases separating them. The CDR3 loop spans 13 amino acids.

The gene calls are TRBV9 and TRBJ2-7, with 10 bases aligning to TRBD2. The CDR3 spans 15 residues. The ends lost 4 bases at V and 2 bases at J; junction bases unmatched: 6. Looked up from germline, CDR1 is SGDLS and CDR2 is YYNGEE. The CDR3 coding sequence is TGTGCCAGCAGCCTCGGACTAGCGGAGACCTACGAGCAGTACTTC. The encoded protein is CASSLGLAETYEQYF.

V is TRBV14 and J is TRBJ2-7, with D possibly being TRBD1 (6 bases). This CDR3 is 16 amino acids long. CDR1 and CDR2 (germline): SGHDN, FVKESK. Trimming left V 1 base short and J 4 bases short, with 17 bases between. CDR3 sequence: CASSQGFQGKWYEQYV. CDR3 sequence (DNA): TGTGCCAGCAGCCAAGGGTTCCAGGGGAAGTGGTACGAGCAGTACGTC.